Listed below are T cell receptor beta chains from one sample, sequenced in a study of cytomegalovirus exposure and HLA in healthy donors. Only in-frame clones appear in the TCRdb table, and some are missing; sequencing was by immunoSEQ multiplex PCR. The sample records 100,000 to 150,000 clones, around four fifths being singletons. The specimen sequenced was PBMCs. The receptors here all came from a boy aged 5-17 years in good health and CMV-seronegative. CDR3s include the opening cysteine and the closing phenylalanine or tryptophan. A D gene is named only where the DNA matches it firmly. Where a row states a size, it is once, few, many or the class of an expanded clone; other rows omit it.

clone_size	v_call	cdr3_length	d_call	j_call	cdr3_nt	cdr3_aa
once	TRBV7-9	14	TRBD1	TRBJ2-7	TGTGCCAGCAGCTCACCGGGACAGGGAAGCGAGCAGTACTTC	CASSSPGQGSEQYF
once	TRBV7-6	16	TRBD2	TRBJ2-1	TGTGCCAGCAGCGCGAGCCGCGGGGGGTCCTACAATGAGCAGTTCTTC	CASSASRGGSYNEQFF
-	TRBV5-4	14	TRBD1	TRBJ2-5	TGTGCCAGCAGCTCCGGACAGGCGCAAGAGACCCAGTACTTC	CASSSGQAQETQYF
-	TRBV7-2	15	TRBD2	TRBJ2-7	TGTGCCAGCAGCCAGTATAGCGGGCCTGCCTACGAGCAGTACTTC	CASSQYSGPAYEQYF
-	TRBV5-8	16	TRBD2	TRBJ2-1	TGTGCCAGCAGCTTACTAGGACTAGCGGATTACAATGAGCAGTTCTTC	CASSLLGLADYNEQFF
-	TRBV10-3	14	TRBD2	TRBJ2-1	TGTGCCGTAACTAGCGGGAGCTCCTACAATGAGCAGTTCTTC	CAVTSGSSYNEQFF
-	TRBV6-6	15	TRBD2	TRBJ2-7	TGTGCCAGCAGTTACCCCGCGGGAGGGTCCTACGAGCAGTACTTC	CASSYPAGGSYEQYF
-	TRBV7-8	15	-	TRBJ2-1	TGTGCCAGCAGCTCAGACTTCCAGTACTACAATGAGCAGTTCTTC	CASSSDFQYYNEQFF
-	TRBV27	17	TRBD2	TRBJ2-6	TGTGCCAGCAGGCCGTTTGCGGGAGAGTCTGGGGCCAACGTCCTGACTTTC	CASRPFAGESGANVLTF
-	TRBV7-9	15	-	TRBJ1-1	TGTGCCAGCAGCCTCCCAGGTATTATGAACACTGAAGCTTTCTTT	CASSLPGIMNTEAFF
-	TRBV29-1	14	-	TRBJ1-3	TGCAGCGTGGAAACAGGGAGCTCTGGAAACACCATATATTTT	CSVETGSSGNTIYF
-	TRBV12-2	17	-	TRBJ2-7	TGTGCAAGTCGCTTAATGTCCCTAGCGGGAGCTCTCTACGAGCAGTACTTC	CASRLMSLAGALYEQYF
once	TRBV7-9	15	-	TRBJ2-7	TGTGCCAGCAGCTCCCCGGGGGTGGGGGCCTACGAGCAGTACTTC	CASSSPGVGAYEQYF
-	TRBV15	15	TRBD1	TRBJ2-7	TGTGCCACCAGCAGAGCCGGGACAGGGGCCTACGAGCAGTACTTC	CATSRAGTGAYEQYF
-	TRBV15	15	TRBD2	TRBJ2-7	TGTGCCACCAGCAGGAGACTAGCGGGAGGGAACGAGCAGTACTTC	CATSRRLAGGNEQYF
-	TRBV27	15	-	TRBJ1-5	TGTGCCAGCAGTTTATCGGTCGGGGGGACTCAGCCCCAGCATTTT	CASSLSVGGTQPQHF
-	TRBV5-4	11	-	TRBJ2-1	TGTGCCGCCTCGGAGGACAATGAGCAGTTCTTC	CAASEDNEQFF
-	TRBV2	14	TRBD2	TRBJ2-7	TGTGCCAGCAGTGGCGGGAGAATATCCTACGAGCAGTACTTC	CASSGGRISYEQYF
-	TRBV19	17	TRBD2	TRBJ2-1	TGTGCCAGTAGTCAGGATCTTCCCGGGACTAGCGATAATGAGCAGTTCTTC	CASSQDLPGTSDNEQFF
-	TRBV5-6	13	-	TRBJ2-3	TGTGCCAGCAGCAAAGCCGGGACTCCCGTCCCGTATTTT	CASSKAGTPVPYF
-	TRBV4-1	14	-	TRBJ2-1	TGCGCCAGCAGCCCTACCCGGTATGGTAATGAGCAGTTCTTC	CASSPTRYGNEQFF
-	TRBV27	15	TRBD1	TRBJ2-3	TGTGCCAGCAGGACAGGGGTTACTAGCACAGATACGCAGTATTTT	CASRTGVTSTDTQYF
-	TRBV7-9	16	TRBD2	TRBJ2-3	TGTGCCAGCAGCTTCCCCTTAGCGGGGGACACAGATACGCAGTATTTT	CASSFPLAGDTDTQYF
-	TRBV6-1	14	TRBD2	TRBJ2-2	TGTGCCAGCAGACCAGGAGCGGGAGTCGGGGAGCTGTTTTTT	CASRPGAGVGELFF
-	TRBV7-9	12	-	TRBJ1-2	TGTGCCAGCAGCTTAGCGGGGACAGGCTACACCTTC	CASSLAGTGYTF
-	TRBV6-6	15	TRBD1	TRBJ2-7	TGTGCCAGCAGTTACCGGGACAGGGGTACCTACGAGCAGTACTTC	CASSYRDRGTYEQYF
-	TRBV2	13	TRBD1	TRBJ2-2	TGTGCCAGCAGCCCGGACAGGGGCGGGGAGCTGTTTTTT	CASSPDRGGELFF
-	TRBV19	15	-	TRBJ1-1	TGTGCCAGTAGTATAGTACATGACACCGACACTGAAGCTTTCTTT	CASSIVHDTDTEAFF
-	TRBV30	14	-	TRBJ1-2	TGTGCCTGGAGACCCAGGGTTTCTGGTTATGGCTACACCTTC	CAWRPRVSGYGYTF
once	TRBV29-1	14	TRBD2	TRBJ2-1	TGCAGCGGGATTAGCGGGAGCCTGGGGAATGAGCAGTTCTTC	CSGISGSLGNEQFF
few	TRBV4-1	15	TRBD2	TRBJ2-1	TGCGCCAGCAGCCAAGTCGGACTAGTTCTCAATGAGCAGTTCTTC	CASSQVGLVLNEQFF
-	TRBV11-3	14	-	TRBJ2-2	TGTGCCAGCAGCTTAGATAGTAAGCCCGGGGAGCTGTTTTTT	CASSLDSKPGELFF
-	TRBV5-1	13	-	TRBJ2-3	TGCGCCAGCAGACCAGAAATTACAGATACGCAGTATTTT	CASRPEITDTQYF
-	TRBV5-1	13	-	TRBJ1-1	TGCGCCAGCAGCTTCACAGGGAGCGCTGAAGCTTTCTTT	CASSFTGSAEAFF
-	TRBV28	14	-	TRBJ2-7	TGTGCCAGCAGTTCAATGGCAGGGGACTACGAGCAGTACTTC	CASSSMAGDYEQYF
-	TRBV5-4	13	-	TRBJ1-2	TGTGCCAGCATTCGGGGGGGGAGCTATGGCTACACCTTC	CASIRGGSYGYTF
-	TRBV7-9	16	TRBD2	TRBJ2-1	TGTGCCAGCAGCTACGGACTAGCGGGGCCCTACAATGAGCAGTTCTTC	CASSYGLAGPYNEQFF
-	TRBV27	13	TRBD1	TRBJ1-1	TGTGCCAGCAGTACAGGGGGGGCCACTGAAGCTTTCTTT	CASSTGGATEAFF